This T cell receptor (beta chain) was captured in a study of T cells in Graves' hyperthyroidism and ophthalmopathy. Study summary: Staff took peripheral blood when the initial diagnosis was made, before any treatment began.

Points from the study as a whole: The model forecast ophthalmopathy, anticipating it by a median approximately 7 months before onset.

There were TCR beta CDR3 regions amplified from RNA transcripts. The HTBI primer set was used in a first-round RT-PCR of the TCR CDR3. TCRdb used MiXCR to reprocess the multiplex PCR reads, holding one entry per CDR3 protein. Of 640,000 or so distinct CDR3 sequences in the sample, roughly 14% were seen once. This CDR3 is built from 19 residues. Per the germline V gene, CDR1 is MNHEY and CDR2 is SVGEGT. J was trimmed by 0 bases and V by 10 bases; bases with no gene match: 17. About this clonotype: The antigen is not known.

The V gene is TRBV6-2 or TRBV6-3, the J gene TRBJ2-3; 12 nucleotides align to TRBD2. This clonotype was sampled from a woman in her forties with Graves' ophthalmopathy. Input material: blood. CDR3 region: CATLFWTSGMLLSTDTQYF. In nucleotides, the CDR3 is TGTGCCACCTTATTTTGGACTAGCGGGATGCTACTCAGCACAGATACGCAGTATTTT.